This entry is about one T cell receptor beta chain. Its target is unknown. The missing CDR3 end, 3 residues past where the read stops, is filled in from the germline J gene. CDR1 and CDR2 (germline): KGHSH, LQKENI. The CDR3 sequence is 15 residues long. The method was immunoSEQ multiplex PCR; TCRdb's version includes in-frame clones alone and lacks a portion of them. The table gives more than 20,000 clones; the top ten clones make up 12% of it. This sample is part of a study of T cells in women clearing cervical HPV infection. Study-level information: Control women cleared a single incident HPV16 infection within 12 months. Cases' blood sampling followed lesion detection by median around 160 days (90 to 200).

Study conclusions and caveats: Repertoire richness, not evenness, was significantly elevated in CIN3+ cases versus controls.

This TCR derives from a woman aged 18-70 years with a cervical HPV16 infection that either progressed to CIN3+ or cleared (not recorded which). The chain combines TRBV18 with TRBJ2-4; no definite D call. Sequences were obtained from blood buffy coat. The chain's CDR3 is CASSPGVSQNYGQYF. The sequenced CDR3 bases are TGTGCCAGCTCACCAGGAGTAAGTCAAAACTATGGT. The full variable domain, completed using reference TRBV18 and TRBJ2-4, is NAGVMQNPRHLVRRRGQEARLRCSPMKGHSHVYWYRQLPEEGLKFMVYLQKENIIDESGMPKERFSAEFPKEGPSILRIQQVVRGDSAAYFCASSPGVSQNYGQYFGAGTRLSVL.